This T cell receptor (beta chain) appears in the sequencing data of a study of cytomegalovirus exposure and HLA in healthy donors. General study findings and limits: Both high specificity and high sensitivity reportedly marked the classifier's diagnosis of cytomegalovirus status. Cytomegalovirus-associated status was assigned to some 180 TCR beta chains. About 87% or about 30% of the time was how often most TCR beta V segments were productive, according to an earlier analysis.

Per germline, CDR1 LGHNA and CDR2 YSLEER. V was shortened by 1 base and J by 0 bases, with 12 bases between the two germline ends. The CDR3 covers 17 residues. PCR primers comprised 60 Vbeta and 13 Jbeta primers. How the authors handled the data: In a later analysis, the count reached some 75 million unique TCR beta chains, with roughly 9.9 million shared. The repertoire was sequenced with immunoSEQ multiplex PCR; TCRdb's copy has only in-frame clones and lacks some. V and J calls and clone size are given by that table; D and trimming were obtained from the DNA. The data show 150,000 to 200,000 clones, approximately 80% seen once. The table lists this clone with a few counts. As yet, its antigen is unknown.

This chain joins TRBV4-3 and TRBJ2-2, with D possibly TRBD2 on 6 matching bases. The TCR originated in a young man in good health and CMV-seropositive. The specimen was PBMCs. The CDR3 coding sequence is TGCGCCAGCAGCCAAGCAACGGGGGTCCCGAACACCGGGGAGCTGTTTTTT. Its protein is CASSQATGVPNTGELFF.